This T cell receptor beta chain was retrieved from a study of blood T cells in healthy people across ages. Next came a second PCR, run for about 7 to 12 cycles, which used a sample-barcoded 5' primer along with a J-beta primer mix. MiXCR, run by TCRdb on the 5' RACE reads, gives a single entry per CDR3 protein. The sample contains more than 700,000 distinct CDR3 sequences, 50% to 65% of which appear only once. This CDR3 is built from 14 residues. Germline CDR1 SGHRS, CDR2 YFSETQ. Trimming removed 0 bases at V and 6 bases at J, with 12 bases between. The receptor's source is an elderly man in good health. Sequencing used blood. The chain uses TRBV5-1 and TRBJ1-1; TRBD1 might be the D (5 bases). CDR3: CASSLVSRDAEAFF. The CDR3, as DNA: TGCGCCAGCAGCTTGGTTAGCCGGGACGCTGAAGCTTTCTTT.